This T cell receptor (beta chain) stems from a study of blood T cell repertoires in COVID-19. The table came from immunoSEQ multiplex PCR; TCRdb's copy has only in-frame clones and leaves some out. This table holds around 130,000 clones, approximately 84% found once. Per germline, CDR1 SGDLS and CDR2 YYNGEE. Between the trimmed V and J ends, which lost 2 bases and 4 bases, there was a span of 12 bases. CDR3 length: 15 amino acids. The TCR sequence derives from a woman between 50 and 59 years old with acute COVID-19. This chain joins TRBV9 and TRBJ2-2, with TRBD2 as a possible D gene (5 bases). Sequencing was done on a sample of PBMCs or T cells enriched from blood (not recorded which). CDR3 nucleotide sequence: TGTGCCAGCAGCGTTCGGGAAGGGATCACCGGGGAGCTGTTTTTT. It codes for CASSVREGITGELFF.